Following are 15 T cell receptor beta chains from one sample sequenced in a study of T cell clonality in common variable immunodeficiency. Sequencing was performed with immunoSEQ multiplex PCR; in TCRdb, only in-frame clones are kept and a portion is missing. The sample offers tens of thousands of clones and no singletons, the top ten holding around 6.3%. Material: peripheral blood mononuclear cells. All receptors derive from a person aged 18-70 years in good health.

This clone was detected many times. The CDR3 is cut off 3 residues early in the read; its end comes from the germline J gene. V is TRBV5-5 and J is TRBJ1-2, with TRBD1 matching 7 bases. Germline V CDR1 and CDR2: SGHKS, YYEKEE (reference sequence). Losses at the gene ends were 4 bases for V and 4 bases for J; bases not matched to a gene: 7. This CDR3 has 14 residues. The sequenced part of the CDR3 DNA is TGTGCCAGCAGCACCACCGGGACAGCCTATGGC. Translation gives CASSTTGTAYG. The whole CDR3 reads CASSTTGTAYGYTF.

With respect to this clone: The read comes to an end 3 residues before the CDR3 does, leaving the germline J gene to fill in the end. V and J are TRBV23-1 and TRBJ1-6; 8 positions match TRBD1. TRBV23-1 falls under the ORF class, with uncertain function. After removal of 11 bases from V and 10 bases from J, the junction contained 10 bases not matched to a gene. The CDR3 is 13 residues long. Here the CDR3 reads CAEAAGGKSPLHF. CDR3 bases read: TGCGCCGAGGCGGCAGGGGGCAAGTCACCC.

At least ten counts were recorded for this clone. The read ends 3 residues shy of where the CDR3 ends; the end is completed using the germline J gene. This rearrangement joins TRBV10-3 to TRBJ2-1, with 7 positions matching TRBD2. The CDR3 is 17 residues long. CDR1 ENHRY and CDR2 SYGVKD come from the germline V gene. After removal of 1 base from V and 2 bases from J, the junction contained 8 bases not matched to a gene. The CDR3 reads CAISELGGLEAYNEQFF. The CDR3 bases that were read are TGTGCCATCAGTGAGTTAGGCGGACTAGAAGCCTACAATGAG.

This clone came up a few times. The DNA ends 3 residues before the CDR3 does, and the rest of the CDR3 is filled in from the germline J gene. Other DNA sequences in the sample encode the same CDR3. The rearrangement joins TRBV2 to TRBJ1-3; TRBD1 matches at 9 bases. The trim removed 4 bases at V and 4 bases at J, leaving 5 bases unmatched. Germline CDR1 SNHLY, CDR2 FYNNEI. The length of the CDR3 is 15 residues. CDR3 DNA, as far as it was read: TGTGCCAGCAGTGGAGGACAGGGGTCAGGAAACACC. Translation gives CASSGGQGSGNT. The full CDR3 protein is CASSGGQGSGNTIYF.

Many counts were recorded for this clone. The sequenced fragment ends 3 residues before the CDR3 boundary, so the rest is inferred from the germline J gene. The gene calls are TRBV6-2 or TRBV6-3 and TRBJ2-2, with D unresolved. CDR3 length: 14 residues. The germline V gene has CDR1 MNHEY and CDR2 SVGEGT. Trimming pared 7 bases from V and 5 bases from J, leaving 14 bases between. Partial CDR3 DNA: TGTGCCAGCAAAGAGACGGGTAGAACCGGGGAG. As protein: CASKETGRTGE. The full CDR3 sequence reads CASKETGRTGELFF.

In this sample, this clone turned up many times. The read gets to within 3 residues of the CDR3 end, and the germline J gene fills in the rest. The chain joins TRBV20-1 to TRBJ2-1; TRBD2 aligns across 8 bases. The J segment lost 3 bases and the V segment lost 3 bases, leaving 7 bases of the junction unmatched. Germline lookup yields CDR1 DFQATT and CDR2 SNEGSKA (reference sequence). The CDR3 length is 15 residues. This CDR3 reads CSARGLGSFYNEQFF. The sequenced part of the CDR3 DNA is TGCAGTGCTAGGGGACTAGGGAGCTTCTACAATGAG.

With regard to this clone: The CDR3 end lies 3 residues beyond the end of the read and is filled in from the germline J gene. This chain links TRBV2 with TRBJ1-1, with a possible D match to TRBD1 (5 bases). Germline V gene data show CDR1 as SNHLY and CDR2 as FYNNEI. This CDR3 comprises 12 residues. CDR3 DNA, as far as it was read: TGTGCCAGCAGTGATGAGGGGTTCGAA. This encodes CASSDEGFE. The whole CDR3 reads CASSDEGFEAFF.

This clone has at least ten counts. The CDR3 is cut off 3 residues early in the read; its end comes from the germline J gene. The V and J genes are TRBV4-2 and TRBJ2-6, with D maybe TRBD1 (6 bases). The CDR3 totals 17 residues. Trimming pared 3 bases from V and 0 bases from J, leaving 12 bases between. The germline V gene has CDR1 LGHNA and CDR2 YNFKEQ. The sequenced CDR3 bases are TGTGCCAGCAGCCAGGCCCACAGGGACTCTGGGGCCAACGTC. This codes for CASSQAHRDSGANV. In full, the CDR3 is CASSQAHRDSGANVLTF.

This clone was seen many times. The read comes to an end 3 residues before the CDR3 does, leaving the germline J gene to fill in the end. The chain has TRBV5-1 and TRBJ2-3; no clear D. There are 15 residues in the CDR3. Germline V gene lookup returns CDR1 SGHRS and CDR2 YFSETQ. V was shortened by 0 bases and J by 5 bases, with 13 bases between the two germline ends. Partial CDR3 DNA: TGCGCCAGCAGCTTGGAGCGTCCGCCGGGAGATACG. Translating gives CASSLERPPGDT. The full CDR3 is CASSLERPPGDTQYF.

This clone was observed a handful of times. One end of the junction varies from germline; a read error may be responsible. CDR3 residues: CAEYSGDTIYF. The sequenced CDR3 bases are TGTGCCGAGTACTCTGGAGACACG. The V gene is TRBV30, the J gene TRBJ1-3; D remains ambiguous. With the read ending 3 residues before the CDR3 end, the germline J gene is used to fill in that end. This CDR3 region has 11 residues. The germline CDR1 and CDR2 sequences are GTSNPN and SVGIG (reference sequence).

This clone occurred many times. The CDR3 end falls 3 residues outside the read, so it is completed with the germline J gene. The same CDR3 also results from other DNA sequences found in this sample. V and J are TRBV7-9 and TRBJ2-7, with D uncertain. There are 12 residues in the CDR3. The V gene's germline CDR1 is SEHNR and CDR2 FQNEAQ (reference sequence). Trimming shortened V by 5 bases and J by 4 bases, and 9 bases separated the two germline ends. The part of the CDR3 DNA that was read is TGTGCCAGCAGCACCGGGTATTACGAG. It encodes CASSTGYYE. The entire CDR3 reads CASSTGYYEQYF.

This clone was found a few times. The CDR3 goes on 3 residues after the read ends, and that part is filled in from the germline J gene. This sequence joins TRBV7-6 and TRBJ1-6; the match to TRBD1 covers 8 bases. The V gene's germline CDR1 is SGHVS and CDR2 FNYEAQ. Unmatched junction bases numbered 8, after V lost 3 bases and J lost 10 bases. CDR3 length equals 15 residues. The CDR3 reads CASSLDRVITSPLHF. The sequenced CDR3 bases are TGTGCCAGCAGCTTGGACAGGGTTATCACGTCACCC.

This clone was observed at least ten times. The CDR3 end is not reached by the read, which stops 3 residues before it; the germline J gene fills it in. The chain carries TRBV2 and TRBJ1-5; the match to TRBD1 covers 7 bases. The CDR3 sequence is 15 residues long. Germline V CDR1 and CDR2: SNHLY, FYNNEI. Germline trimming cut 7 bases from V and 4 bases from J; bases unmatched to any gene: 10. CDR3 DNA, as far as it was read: TGTGCCAGCACCTTAGGACAGGACCTAAATCAGCCC. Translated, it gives CASTLGQDLNQP. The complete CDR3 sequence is CASTLGQDLNQPQHF.

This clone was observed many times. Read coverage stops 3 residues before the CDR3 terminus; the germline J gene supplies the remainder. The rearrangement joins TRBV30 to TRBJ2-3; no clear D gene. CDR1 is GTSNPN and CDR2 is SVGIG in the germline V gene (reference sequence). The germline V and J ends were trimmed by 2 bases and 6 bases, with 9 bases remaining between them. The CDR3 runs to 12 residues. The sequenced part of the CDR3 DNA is TGTGCCTGGAGTTCTCGAGCGGATACG. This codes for CAWSSRADT. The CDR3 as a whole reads CAWSSRADTQYF. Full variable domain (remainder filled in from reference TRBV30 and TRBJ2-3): SQTIHQWPATLVQPVGSPLSLECTVEGTSNPNLYWYRQAAGRGLQLLFYSVGIGQISSEVPQNLSASRPQDRQFILSSKKLLLSDSGFYLCAWSSRADTQYFGPGTRLTVL.

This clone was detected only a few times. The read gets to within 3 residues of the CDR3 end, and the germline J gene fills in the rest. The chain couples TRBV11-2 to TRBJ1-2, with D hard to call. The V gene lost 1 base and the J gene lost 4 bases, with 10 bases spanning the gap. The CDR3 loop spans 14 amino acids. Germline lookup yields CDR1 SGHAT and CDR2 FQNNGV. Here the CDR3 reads CASSLGFSAYGYTF. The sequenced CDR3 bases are TGTGCCAGCAGCTTAGGTTTTAGTGCCTATGGC.